This entry features one TCR beta chain sequence. Its antigen has not been determined. Base qualities were left out, and no much larger clone turns up one base away. For sequencing of the TCRbeta CDR3 region, genomic DNA was extracted from the sorted cells. The immunoSEQ Assay was used to sequence the TCRbeta CDR3 regions. TCRdb's version of the immuneACCESS table is confined to in-frame rearrangements and falls short of the full clone set. An unresolved V gene accounts for under half of the shortfall where checked; the remainder is of unknown origin. This sample holds more than 55,000 clones; 89% were observed only once. Roughly 10% of the sample goes to the ten largest clones. Patients with autoimmune disease history or receiving systemic immunosuppression were excluded from the trial. In every dose cohort, peripheral blood was drawn for TCR sequencing at baseline, cycle 4 day 1, and cycle 7 day 1. The samples were drawn from a first-in-human, open-label, multicenter phase I dose-escalation trial of ivuxolimab. Adults with locally advanced or metastatic melanoma, renal cell carcinoma, hepatocellular carcinoma or head and neck squamous cell carcinoma were enrolled in the trial. Before TCR sequencing, CD4+ T cells and CD8+ T cells from peripheral blood were sorted into separate populations.

This sample stems from a study of OX40 agonist ivuxolimab in advanced cancers. For the wider study: Ivuxolimab, which targeted the costimulatory receptor OX40 (CD134), was an agonistic, fully human IgG2 monoclonal antibody. Intravenous ivuxolimab was administered to patients every 2 weeks at six dose levels: 0.01, 0.1, 0.3, 1.5, 3 and 10 mg/kg. Of the roughly 51 patients in dose escalation, some 20 had hepatocellular carcinoma, some 15 had melanoma, 9 had renal cell carcinoma and 9 had head and neck cancer. The dose-escalation cohort was about 83% male with a mean age of about 60 years, ranging from roughly 23 to 90. Patients were allowed to have had prior anti-PD-1, anti-PD-L1 or anti-CTLA-4 therapy, and 30% to 40% of the dose-escalation patients had previously received checkpoint inhibitors. Partial responses were achieved by three dose-escalation patients, of whom one had hepatocellular carcinoma and two had cutaneous melanoma. Peripheral TCRbeta sequencing aimed to test whether ivuxolimab altered TCR sequence diversity and caused clonal T-cell expansion. The paper reports the monotherapy dose-escalation portion (N of about 50 patients) of the phase I ivuxolimab trial.

Including the terminal cysteine and phenylalanine, the CDR3 comprises 14 residues. Solely the CDR3 DNA is kept, with 42 bases framed from the first base. Trimming at the junction amounts to 5 bases on V and 3 bases on J, and the germline ends lie 13 bases apart. The germline V gene (reference sequence) yields MNHNY for CDR1 and SVGAGI for CDR2. General study outcomes and caveats: Clonal expansion of both CD4+ and CD8+ blood T cells was observed from baseline to week 6 at doses 0.1 to 3.0 mg/kg. In the 0.1-3.0 mg/kg groups, partial responders were among the patients with the lowest normalized peripheral clonal expansion, particularly in CD8+ T cells. After ivuxolimab, expanded clones were on average more numerous among CD8+ T cells than among CD4+ T cells. Low levels of normalized T-cell clonal expansion were also seen in some patients who did not respond. Which antigens the clonally expanded peripheral T cells were specific for was not determined.

The specimen comprised CD4+ or CD8+ T cells sorted from blood, sampled in a trial of the OX40 agonist ivuxolimab. In this chain, TRBV6-6 is recombined with TRBJ1-1; the D gene is unclear. This clonotype was sampled from an adult with an advanced solid tumor such as melanoma, head and neck, liver or kidney cancer. The DNA sequence follows: TGTGCCAGCAGTCTTCATACACAATACACTGAAGCTTTCTTT. It codes for CASSLHTQYTEAFF.